The present T cell receptor beta chain was sequenced within a study of T-cell reconstitution after alpha-beta-depleted transplantation in children (dated by TCRdb to the mid-2010s). In the study overall: T-cell immune reconstitution after TCRalphabeta/CD19-depleted allogeneic hematopoietic cell transplantation in children was quantitatively tracked in the study by means of TCR repertoire profiling.

The investigation overall reported the following: Hyperexpanded clone frequencies declined over subsequent months; after one year, T-cell counts and TCRbeta diversity were mostly attributed to newly produced T cells. The high TCRbeta diversity at day 60 in some patients was ascribed to recipient T cells and intrathymic progenitors that had survived conditioning. Apparently early alphabetaT-cell count recovery about two months after transplant reportedly relied on only several hundred rapidly expanded clones derived from non-depleted graft cells.

Per the publication, the treatment or condition label means: allogeneic hematopoietic cell transplantation with graft depleted of TCRalphabeta T cells and CD19 B cells. The children who served as transplant recipients had been given grafts of TCRalphabeta/CD19-depleted allogeneic hematopoietic cells. V has 2 bases trimmed and J has 4 bases trimmed; junction bases matching no gene number 12. CDR1 is given as SQVTM and CDR2 as ANQGSEA, both from the germline V gene. From the cysteine up to the phenylalanine, the CDR3 has a length of 17 residues. Here the CDR3 DNA is all that survives: 51 bases in frame from base 1. The library came from PCR. The reads were generated on an Illumina HiSeq 2500. TCR library preparation used molecular barcoding, with unique molecular identifiers applied to normalize quantification of the TCRbeta repertoire. TCRdb reran the public reads through fastp at Q25 and MiXCR, keeping productive beta chains. Merged by CDR3 protein, the rows form single entries marked with the most common genes and DNA. The sample table records about 600,000 distinct CDR3 sequences; 10% to 15% of these occur just once. Of the sample, about 2% is held by the ten largest clones.

This clonotype was seen only a few times. Which antigen it targets is not known. The input lacks base qualities; no much larger clone sits a single base away. The rearranged chain carries TRBV29-1 and TRBJ2-5; TRBD1 matches 11 bases in the middle. This material consisted of PBMCs, mostly from graft donor cells, taken 360 days after TCRalphabeta/CD19-depleted stem cell transplant. The TCR sequence derives from a male patient aged 5 to 17 who had a stem cell transplant for acute myeloid leukemia, so the T cells may come from the graft donor. Here the CDR3 is given as CSVEWGWGQGGRETQYF. Here is the DNA: TGCAGCGTTGAATGGGGTTGGGGACAGGGGGGGCGAGAGACCCAGTACTTC. With the rest looked up from the reference TRBV29-1 and TRBJ2-5 genes rather than sequenced, the full variable domain is SAVISQKPSRDICQRGTSLTIQCQVDSQVTMMFWYRQQPGQSLTLIATANQGSEATYESGFVIDKFPISRPNLTFSTLTVSNMSPEDSSIYLCSVEWGWGQGGRETQYFGPGTRLLVL.